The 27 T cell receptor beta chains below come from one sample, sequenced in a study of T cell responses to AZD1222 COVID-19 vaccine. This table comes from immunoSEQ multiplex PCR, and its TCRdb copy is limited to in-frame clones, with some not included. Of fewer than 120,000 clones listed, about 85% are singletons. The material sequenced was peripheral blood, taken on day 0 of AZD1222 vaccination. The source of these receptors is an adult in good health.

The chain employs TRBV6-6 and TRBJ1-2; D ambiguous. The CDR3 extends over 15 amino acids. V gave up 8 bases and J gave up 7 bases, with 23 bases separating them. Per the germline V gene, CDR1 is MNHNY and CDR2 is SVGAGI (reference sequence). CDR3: CASVTRGGFLVGYTF. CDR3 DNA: TGTGCCAGCGTTACGCGGGGAGGGTTCTTGGTTGGCTACACCTTC.

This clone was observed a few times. The CDR3 coding sequence is TGTGCCAGTACTGATGGGTTGAAGCGGAACACCTTC. It codes for CASTDGLKRNTF. The V call is TRBV19, the J call TRBJ1-2; D gene ambiguous. V was cut by 7 bases and J by 12 bases, with 18 bases left in between. The CDR3 is made up of 12 amino acids. Germline CDR1 is LNHDA and CDR2 is SQIVND (reference sequence).

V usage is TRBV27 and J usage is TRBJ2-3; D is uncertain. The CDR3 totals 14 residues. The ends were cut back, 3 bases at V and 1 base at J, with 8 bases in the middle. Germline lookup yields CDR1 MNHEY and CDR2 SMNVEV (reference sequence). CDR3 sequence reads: CASSFGRGTDTQYF. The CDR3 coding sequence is TGTGCCAGCAGTTTTGGACGGGGCACAGATACGCAGTATTTT.

In nucleotides, the CDR3 is TGTGCCAGCAGCCAAGACAGGTCCTATGGCTACACCTTC. Amino acids: CASSQDRSYGYTF. The chain couples TRBV4-2 to TRBJ1-2, with no clear D. This CDR3 has 13 residues. Trimming took off 0 bases at V and 4 bases at J, with 6 bases between the two ends. The germline gives CDR1 LGHNA, CDR2 YNFKEQ.

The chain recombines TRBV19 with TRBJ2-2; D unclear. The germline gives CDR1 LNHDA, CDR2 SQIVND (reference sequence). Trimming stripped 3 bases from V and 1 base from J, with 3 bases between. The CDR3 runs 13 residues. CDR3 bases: TGTGCCAGTAGTATGAGGAACACCGGGGAGCTGTTTTTT. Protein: CASSMRNTGELFF.

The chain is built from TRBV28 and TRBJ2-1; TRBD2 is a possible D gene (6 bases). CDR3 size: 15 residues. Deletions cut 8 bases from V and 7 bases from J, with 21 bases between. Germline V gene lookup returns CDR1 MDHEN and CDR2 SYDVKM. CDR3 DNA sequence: TGTGCCAGCGCCTTTCGGGGGTTCGAGGGGAATGAGCAGTTCTTC. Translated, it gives CASAFRGFEGNEQFF.

CDR3 amino acids: CASSLRSVGYTF. CDR3 in DNA: TGTGCCAGCAGTCTCCGAAGCGTCGGCTACACCTTC. The V call is TRBV6-2 or TRBV6-3, the J call TRBJ1-2, with D unclear. There are 12 residues in the CDR3. Trimming removed 5 bases from V and 8 bases from J, with 12 bases in between. Germline-derived CDR1 and CDR2 are MNHEY and SVGEGT.

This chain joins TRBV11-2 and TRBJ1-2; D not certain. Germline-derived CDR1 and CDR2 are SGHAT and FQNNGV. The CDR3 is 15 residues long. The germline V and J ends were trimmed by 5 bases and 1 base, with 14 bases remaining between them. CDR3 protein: CASSPPAWVNYGYTF. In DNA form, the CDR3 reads TGTGCCAGCAGCCCCCCGGCGTGGGTTAACTATGGCTACACCTTC.

The CDR3 protein is CASSYSTIEQYF. The CDR3 DNA is TGTGCCAGCAGTTATAGCACGATCGAGCAGTACTTC. The chain combines TRBV6-5 with TRBJ2-7, with D unresolved. V lost 3 bases, J lost 6 bases, and 9 bases lay in between. Looked up from germline, CDR1 is MNHEY and CDR2 is SVGAGI. CDR3 length: 12 amino acids.

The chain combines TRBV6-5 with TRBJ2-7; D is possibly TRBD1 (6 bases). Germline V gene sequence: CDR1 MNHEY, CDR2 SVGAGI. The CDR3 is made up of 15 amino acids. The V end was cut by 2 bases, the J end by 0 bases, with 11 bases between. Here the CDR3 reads CASSYDSQGSYEQYF. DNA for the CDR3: TGTGCCAGCAGTTACGATTCACAGGGCTCCTACGAGCAGTACTTC.

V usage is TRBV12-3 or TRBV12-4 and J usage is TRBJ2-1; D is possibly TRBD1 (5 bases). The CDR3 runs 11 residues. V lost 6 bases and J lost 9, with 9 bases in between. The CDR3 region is CASRQEGEQFF. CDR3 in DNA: TGTGCCAGCAGACAGGAAGGTGAGCAGTTCTTC.

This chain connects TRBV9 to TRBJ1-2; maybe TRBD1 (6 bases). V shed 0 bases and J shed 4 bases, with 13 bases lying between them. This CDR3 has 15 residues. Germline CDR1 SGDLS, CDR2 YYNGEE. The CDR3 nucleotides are TGTGCCAGCAGCGTAGAGGACAGTAACCTCTATGGCTACACCTTC. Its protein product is CASSVEDSNLYGYTF.

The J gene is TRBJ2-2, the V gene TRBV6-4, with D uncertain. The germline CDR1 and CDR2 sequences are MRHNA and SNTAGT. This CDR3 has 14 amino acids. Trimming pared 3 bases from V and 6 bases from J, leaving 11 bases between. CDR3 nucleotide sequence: TGTGCCAGCAGTGAAGGGCACCTGGCCGGGGAGCTGTTTTTT. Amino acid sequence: CASSEGHLAGELFF.

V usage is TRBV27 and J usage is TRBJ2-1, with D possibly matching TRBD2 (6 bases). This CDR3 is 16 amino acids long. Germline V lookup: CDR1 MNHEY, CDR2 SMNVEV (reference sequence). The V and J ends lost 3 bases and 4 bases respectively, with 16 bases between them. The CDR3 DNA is TGTGCCAGCAGTTTGGGACTCTCCCGAGCATACAATGAGCAGTTCTTC. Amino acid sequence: CASSLGLSRAYNEQFF.

CDR3 in amino acids: CASSQLTGNTEAFF. Written as DNA, the CDR3 is TGTGCCAGCAGCCAGCTTACAGGGAACACTGAAGCTTTCTTT. The chain has TRBV3-1 (or the pseudogene TRBV3-2) and TRBJ1-1; a possible D gene is TRBD1 (5 bases). Trimming shortened V by 3 bases and J by 1 base, and 9 bases separated the two germline ends. Germline values: CDR1 LGHDT, CDR2 YNNKEL (reference sequence). This CDR3 is built from 14 residues.

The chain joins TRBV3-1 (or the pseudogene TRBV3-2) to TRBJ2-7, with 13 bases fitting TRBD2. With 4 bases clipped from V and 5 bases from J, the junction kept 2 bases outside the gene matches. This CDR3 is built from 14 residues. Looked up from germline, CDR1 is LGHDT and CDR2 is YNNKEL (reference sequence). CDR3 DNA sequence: TGTGCCAGCAGCCGACTAGCGGGAGGCCACGAGCAGTACTTC. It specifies CASSRLAGGHEQYF.

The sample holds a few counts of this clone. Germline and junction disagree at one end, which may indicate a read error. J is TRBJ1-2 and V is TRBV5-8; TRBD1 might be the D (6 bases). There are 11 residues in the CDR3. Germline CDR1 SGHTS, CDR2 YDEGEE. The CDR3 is CASSLVGDTNF. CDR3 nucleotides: TGTGCCAGCAGCTTGGTGGGGGACACCAACTTC.

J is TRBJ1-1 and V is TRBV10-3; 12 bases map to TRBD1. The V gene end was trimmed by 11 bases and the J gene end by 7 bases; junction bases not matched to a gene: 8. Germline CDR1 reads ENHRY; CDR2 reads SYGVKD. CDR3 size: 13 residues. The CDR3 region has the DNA TGTGCCTCCTCCGGGACAGGGGGCTTTGAAGCTTTCTTT. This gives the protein CASSGTGGFEAFF.

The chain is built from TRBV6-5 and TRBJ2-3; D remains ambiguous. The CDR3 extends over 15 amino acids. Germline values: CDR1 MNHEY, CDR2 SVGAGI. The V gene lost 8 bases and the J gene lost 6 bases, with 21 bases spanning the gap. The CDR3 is CASFQRVASRDTQYF. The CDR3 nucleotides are TGTGCCAGCTTCCAAAGGGTAGCTTCTAGGGATACGCAGTATTTT.

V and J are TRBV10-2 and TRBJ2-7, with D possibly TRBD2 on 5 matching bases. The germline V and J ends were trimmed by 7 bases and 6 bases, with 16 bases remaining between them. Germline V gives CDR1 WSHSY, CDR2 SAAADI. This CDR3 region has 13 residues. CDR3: CASNADSSLEQYF. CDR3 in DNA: TGCGCCAGCAACGCGGACTCTAGCCTCGAGCAGTACTTC.

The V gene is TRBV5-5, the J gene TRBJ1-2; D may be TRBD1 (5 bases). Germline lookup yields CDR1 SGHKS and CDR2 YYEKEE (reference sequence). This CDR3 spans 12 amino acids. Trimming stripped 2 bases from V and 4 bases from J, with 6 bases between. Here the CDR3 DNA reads TGTGCCAGCAGCTTTGGGACCTATGGCTACACCTTC. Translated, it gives CASSFGTYGYTF.

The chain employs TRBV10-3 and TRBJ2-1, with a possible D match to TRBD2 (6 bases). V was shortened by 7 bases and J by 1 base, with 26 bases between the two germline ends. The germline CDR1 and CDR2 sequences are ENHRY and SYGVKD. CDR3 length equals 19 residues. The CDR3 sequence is CAIIIWVCTSPKSYNEQFF. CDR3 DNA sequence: TGTGCCATCATAATATGGGTCTGTACTAGCCCCAAGTCCTACAATGAGCAGTTCTTC.

The CDR3 spells CASSPLGTGSYSNQPQHF. The CDR3 DNA reads as TGTGCCAGCTCACCGCTCGGGACAGGGTCATATAGCAATCAGCCCCAGCATTTT. The chain joins TRBV18 to TRBJ1-5, with TRBD1 matching over 9 bases. The V segment lost 3 bases and the J segment 0 bases; nucleotides outside the gene matches: 9. The CDR3 is made up of 18 amino acids. Germline assignment: CDR1 KGHSH and CDR2 LQKENI.

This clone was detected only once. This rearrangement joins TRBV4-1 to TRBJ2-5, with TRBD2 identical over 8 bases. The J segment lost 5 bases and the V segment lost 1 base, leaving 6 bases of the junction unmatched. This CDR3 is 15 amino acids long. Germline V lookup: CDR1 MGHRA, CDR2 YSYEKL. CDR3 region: CASSQVSSGGETQYF. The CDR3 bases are TGCGCCAGCAGCCAAGTTAGCTCGGGAGGGGAGACCCAGTACTTC.

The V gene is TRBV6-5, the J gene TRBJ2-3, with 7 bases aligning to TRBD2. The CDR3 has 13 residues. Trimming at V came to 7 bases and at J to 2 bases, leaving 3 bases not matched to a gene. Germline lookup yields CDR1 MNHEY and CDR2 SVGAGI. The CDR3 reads CASIGTITDTQYF. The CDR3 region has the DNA TGTGCCAGCATCGGGACTATCACAGATACGCAGTATTTT.

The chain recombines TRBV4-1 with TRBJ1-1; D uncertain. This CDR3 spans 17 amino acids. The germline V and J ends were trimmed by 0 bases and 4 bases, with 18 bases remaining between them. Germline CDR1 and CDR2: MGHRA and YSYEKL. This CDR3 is CASSQEVKGILGTEAFF. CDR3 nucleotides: TGCGCCAGCAGCCAAGAGGTCAAAGGAATTTTAGGCACTGAAGCTTTCTTT.

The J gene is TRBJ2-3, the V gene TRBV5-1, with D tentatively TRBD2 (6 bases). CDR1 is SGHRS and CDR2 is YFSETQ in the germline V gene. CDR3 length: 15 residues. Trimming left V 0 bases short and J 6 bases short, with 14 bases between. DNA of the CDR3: TGCGCCAGCAGCTTGGTGCACTCGGGGAGGGATACGCAGTATTTT. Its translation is CASSLVHSGRDTQYF.